This T cell receptor beta chain was captured in a study of blood T cell repertoires in COVID-19. Study overall: The origin of the acute and convalescent COVID-19 samples was the United States, Italy and Spain.

CDR3 length: 17 amino acids. After removal of 5 bases from V and 0 bases from J, the junction contained 7 bases not matched to a gene. Germline V CDR1 and CDR2: SGHTA, FQGTGA. Generated by immunoSEQ multiplex PCR, the TCRdb table keeps only in-frame clones and is missing some. In the table there are some 80,000 clones, 86% of which are singletons. This chain uses TRBV7-3 with TRBJ2-6; TRBD1 matches at 7 bases. The receptor was derived from a human donor in a cohort sampled during active COVID-19. The specimen was peripheral blood. This CDR3 reads CASSADRLFSGANVLTF. CDR3 nucleotide sequence: TGTGCCAGCAGCGCGGACAGGTTGTTCTCTGGGGCCAACGTCCTGACTTTC.